The 28 T cell receptor beta chains reported below all come from one sample, sequenced in a study of T cells in Graves' hyperthyroidism and ophthalmopathy. Amplified TCR beta CDR3 regions derived from RNA transcripts. HTBI primers were the set used in a first-round RT-PCR of the TCR CDR3. TCRdb fed the multiplex PCR reads into MiXCR, producing one record per CDR3 protein. The table has around 350,000 distinct CDR3 sequences, 15% seen once. The specimen sequenced was blood. The receptors were gathered from a woman aged 55 to 70 with Graves' ophthalmopathy.

This clonotype was seen many times. This sequence joins TRBV28 and TRBJ2-7, with D perhaps matching TRBD1 or TRBD2 (7 bases each). V dropped 10 bases and J dropped 3 bases, with 25 bases sitting between them. The germline V gene has CDR1 MDHEN and CDR2 SYDVKM. This CDR3 spans 16 amino acids. As DNA, the CDR3 is TGTGCCACCCTACAGGGGCGGGGCGGGGGCGGCTACGAGCAGTACTTC. Protein: CATLQGRGGGGYEQYF.

The gene calls are TRBV5-1 and TRBJ2-1, with TRBD2 matching over 9 bases. CDR1 is SGHRS and CDR2 is YFSETQ in the germline V gene. The CDR3 is 16 amino acids. The V segment lost 3 bases and the J segment 0 bases; nucleotides outside the gene matches: 4. The CDR3 here is CASSSSGTVSYNEQFF. The CDR3 nucleotides are TGCGCCAGCAGCTCTAGCGGGACAGTCTCCTACAATGAGCAGTTCTTC.

This clonotype has more than one count but fewer than ten. V and J are TRBV20-1 and TRBJ2-2; a weak D match, TRBD2 (6 bases). The V end lost 3 bases, the J end lost 1 base, and 12 bases lay between the germline ends. This CDR3 is built from 15 residues. Per the germline V gene, CDR1 is DFQATT and CDR2 is SNEGSKA (reference sequence). Here the CDR3 DNA reads TGCAGTGCTAGGAGCCCGGGGGTGAACACCGGGGAGCTGTTTTTT. As protein: CSARSPGVNTGELFF.

This clonotype was counted between two and nine times. The genes are TRBV19 and TRBJ1-2; 10 nucleotides match TRBD1. CDR1 is LNHDA and CDR2 is SQIVND in the germline V gene (reference sequence). Unmatched junction bases numbered 16, after V lost 3 bases and J lost 6 bases. This CDR3 spans 18 amino acids. CDR3: CASSITGDRGYLAHGYTF. The CDR3 DNA is TGTGCCAGTAGTATTACCGGGGACAGGGGCTACCTGGCGCATGGCTACACCTTC. Supplemented by reference TRBV19 and TRBJ1-2, the full variable domain reads DGGITQSPKYLFRKEGQNVTLSCEQNLNHDAMYWYRQDPGQGLRLIYYSQIVNDFQKGDIAEGYSVSREKKESFPLTVTSAQKNPTAFYLCASSITGDRGYLAHGYTFGSGTRLTVV.

This clonotype was picked up many times. A read error may produce the germline difference seen at one junction end. The V gene is TRBV7-2, the J gene TRBJ2-1; 7 bases are shared with TRBD2. Germline CDR1 and CDR2: SGHTA and FQGNSA. The length of the CDR3 is 11 residues. CDR3 in DNA: TGTGCCAGCCTCATACCAGCGCGGGGGATCTTC. Protein: CASLIPARGIF.

This clonotype was recorded many times. This chain connects TRBV12-3 or TRBV12-4 to TRBJ2-2, with TRBD2 matching over 12 bases. This CDR3 has 19 residues. V dropped 2 bases and J dropped 4; count of bases not matched to a gene: 11. The CDR3 spells CASSLSTSGSLSGTGELFF. As DNA, the CDR3 is TGTGCCAGCAGTTTATCGACTAGCGGGAGTCTGTCGGGCACCGGGGAGCTGTTTTTT.

This clonotype occurred a few times. The gene calls are TRBV4-1 and TRBJ2-7, with D perhaps TRBD1 (6 bases). CDR3 length equals 15 residues. V was shortened by 0 bases and J by 5 bases, with 14 bases between the two germline ends. Germline assignment: CDR1 MGHRA and CDR2 YSYEKL. CDR3 residues: CASSQEPPRGHEQYF. DNA for the CDR3: TGCGCCAGCAGCCAAGAACCGCCCAGGGGCCACGAGCAGTACTTC.

In its sample, this clonotype was seen many times. The chain has TRBV18 and TRBJ2-1, with D tentatively TRBD2 (6 bases). Trimming pared 3 bases from V and 8 bases from J, leaving 11 bases between. CDR1 and CDR2 (germline): KGHSH, LQKENI. CDR3 length equals 13 residues. CDR3 amino acids: CASSPRRVDEQFF. CDR3 DNA sequence: TGTGCCAGCTCACCCCGGAGGGTGGATGAGCAGTTCTTC. Based on the CDR3 plus reference TRBV18 and TRBJ2-1, the full variable domain is NAGVMQNPRHLVRRRGQEARLRCSPMKGHSHVYWYRQLPEEGLKFMVYLQKENIIDESGMPKERFSAEFPKEGPSILRIQQVVRGDSAAYFCASSPRRVDEQFFGPGTRLTVL.

This clonotype was seen ten or more times. J is TRBJ1-2 and V is TRBV5-1; 7 nucleotides align to TRBD1. The CDR3 covers 18 residues. Per the germline V gene, CDR1 is SGHRS and CDR2 is YFSETQ. V shed 3 bases, J shed 0 bases, and the junction held 14 bases outside the gene matches. In DNA, the CDR3 is TGCGCCAGCAGCTACACAGGGGCCCCTAAATCATCTAACTATGGCTACACCTTC. Amino acids: CASSYTGAPKSSNYGYTF.

In its sample, this clonotype was seen many times. The J gene is TRBJ2-3, the V gene TRBV27; D is undetermined. Germline V gene sequence: CDR1 MNHEY, CDR2 SMNVEV (reference sequence). V dropped 5 bases and J dropped 1 base, with 10 bases sitting between them. This CDR3 is 14 amino acids long. CDR3 DNA sequence: TGTGCCAGCAGTCCCACCCGCCGCACAGATACGCAGTATTTT. The encoded protein is CASSPTRRTDTQYF.

V is TRBV19 and J is TRBJ1-5; 7 nucleotides line up with TRBD1. Germline CDR1 LNHDA, CDR2 SQIVND (reference sequence). Unmatched junction bases numbered 11, after V lost 3 bases and J lost 6 bases. The CDR3 runs 16 residues. CDR3 residues: CASSMGGRGLIQPQHF. CDR3 nucleotides: TGTGCCAGTAGTATGGGAGGCAGGGGGTTGATTCAGCCCCAGCATTTT.

Comment on this clonotype: This may come from a read error, since a much larger clone is one base off. The chain uses TRBV2 and TRBJ1-2; possibly TRBD1 for D (5 bases). Trimming cost V 8 bases and J 10 bases, with 20 bases left between them. Germline V gene data show CDR1 as SNHLY and CDR2 as FYNNEI. This CDR3 spans 13 amino acids. The CDR3, as DNA: TGTGCCAGCGCGCGGGGGATAGCTGGAACCTACACCTTC. Translated: CASARGIAGTYTF.

The rearrangement joins TRBV19 to TRBJ2-1; D may correspond to TRBD1 or TRBD2 (5 bases each). Germline CDR1 reads LNHDA; CDR2 reads SQIVND (reference sequence). The germline V and J ends were trimmed by 4 bases and 7 bases, with 17 bases remaining between them. The CDR3 is made up of 15 amino acids. CDR3: CASSTGTGSLNEQFF. The CDR3 region has the DNA TGTGCCAGTAGTACCGGGACGGGGAGCCTTAATGAGCAGTTCTTC.

This chain links TRBV9 with TRBJ2-1; a possible D gene is TRBD1 (5 bases). With 6 bases removed from V and 3 bases from J, the gap between germline ends came to 13 bases. CDR1 and CDR2 (germline): SGDLS, YYNGEE. The CDR3 length is 14 residues. CDR3: CASNVRGLYNEQFF. DNA for the CDR3: TGTGCCAGCAACGTTAGGGGTCTCTACAATGAGCAGTTCTTC.

As to this clonotype: Mismatch with germline at one junction end may stem from a read error. The chain combines TRBV4-1 with TRBJ2-1, with 10 bases lining up with TRBD1. Judging by the DNA end, TRBJ2-7 fits better; the J call may be wrong. This CDR3 comprises 16 residues. The germline CDR1 and CDR2 sequences are MGHRA and YSYEKL. In nucleotides, the CDR3 is TGTGCCAGCAGCCCCGCGGGACAGGGGACGTTGAATGAGCAGTACTTC. Translated: CASSPAGQGTLNEQYF.

This clonotype was counted many times. V and J are TRBV5-1 and TRBJ2-3, with 7 bases matching TRBD2. Germline values: CDR1 SGHRS, CDR2 YFSETQ. The ends lost 0 bases at V and 4 bases at J; junction bases unmatched: 8. CDR3 length: 16 amino acids. The DNA of the CDR3 is TGCGCCAGCAGCTTGGCTGGTAGCGGGTTCTCAGATACGCAGTATTTT. The encoded protein is CASSLAGSGFSDTQYF.

The V call is TRBV27, the J call TRBJ1-1; D not certain. Trimming left V 1 base short and J 1 base short, with 4 bases between. This CDR3 spans 13 amino acids. Germline V gene sequence: CDR1 MNHEY, CDR2 SMNVEV (reference sequence). In DNA, the CDR3 is TGTGCCAGCAGTTTATTCGAGAACACTGAAGCTTTCTTT. This sequence encodes CASSLFENTEAFF.

This chain connects TRBV19 to TRBJ2-2; 7 nucleotides agree with TRBD2. The V segment lost 8 bases and the J segment 4 bases; nucleotides outside the gene matches: 7. Germline loops: CDR1 LNHDA, CDR2 SQIVND (reference sequence). CDR3 length: 14 amino acids. CDR3 in amino acids: CASWGRGGTGELFF. DNA of the CDR3: TGTGCCAGTTGGGGGAGGGGCGGCACCGGGGAGCTGTTTTTT.

This clonotype was counted a few times. V and J are TRBV5-1 and TRBJ1-2; TRBD1 agrees at 8 bases. The germline V gene encodes CDR1 SGHRS and CDR2 YFSETQ. The CDR3 spans 15 residues. V lost 0 bases, J lost 2 bases, and 3 bases stayed unmatched. The CDR3, as DNA: TGCGCCAGCAGCTTGGACAGGGGGGGGAACTATGGCTACACCTTC. This codes for CASSLDRGGNYGYTF.

This clonotype appeared many times. The gene calls are TRBV28 and TRBJ2-5; no clear D gene. V lost 3 bases and J lost 3, with 5 bases in between. The CDR3 extends over 12 amino acids. CDR1 and CDR2 (germline): MDHEN, SYDVKM. The CDR3 DNA reads as TGTGCCAGCAGTTTTCCAAAAGAGACCCAGTACTTC. This gives the protein CASSFPKETQYF. The variable domain in full, completed from reference TRBV28 and TRBJ2-5, reads DVKVTQSSRYLVKRTGEKVFLECVQDMDHENMFWYRQDPGLGLRLIYFSYDVKMKEKGDIPEGYSVSREKKERFSLILESASTNQTSMYLCASSFPKETQYFGPGTRLLVL.

This clonotype was observed many times. The CDR3 coding sequence is TGTGCCAGCAGCCGACAAAATTCCCCCGGACGGTACTACGAGCAGTACTTC. Translation gives CASSRQNSPGRYYEQYF. This sequence joins TRBV3-1 and TRBJ2-7; D is uncertain. V shed 4 bases and J shed 3 bases, with 22 bases lying between them. This CDR3 comprises 17 residues. Germline lookup yields CDR1 LGHDT and CDR2 YNNKEL (reference sequence).

Ten or more counts support this clonotype. V and J are TRBV15 and TRBJ2-1; D gene uncertain. The CDR3 spans 15 residues. Trimming took 0 bases from V and 7 from J, leaving 13 bases between them. Germline V gives CDR1 LNHNV, CDR2 YYDKDF (reference sequence). CDR3 protein: CATSRDVSAWNEQFF. The CDR3 nucleotides are TGTGCCACCAGCAGAGATGTCAGTGCCTGGAATGAGCAGTTCTTC.

This clonotype occurred many times. The rearrangement uses TRBV2 and TRBJ1-1; no clear D gene. The CDR3 length is 13 residues. Trimming removed 0 bases at V and 3 bases at J, with 5 bases between. Germline CDR1 is SNHLY and CDR2 is FYNNEI. Here the CDR3 reads CASSEAGHTEAFF. In DNA form, the CDR3 reads TGTGCCAGCAGTGAAGCCGGGCACACTGAAGCTTTCTTT.

This clonotype was found a few times. The rearrangement uses TRBV2 and TRBJ2-2, with TRBD2 identical over 8 bases. The CDR3 runs 15 residues. The germline gives CDR1 SNHLY, CDR2 FYNNEI. V lost 7 bases and J lost 4; bases outside the gene matches: 8. The CDR3 loop reads CASIRGLDSTGELFF. In DNA form, the CDR3 reads TGTGCCAGCATCCGGGGACTAGATAGCACCGGGGAGCTGTTTTTT.

This clonotype was seen only a few times. The rearrangement joins TRBV7-9 to TRBJ2-3; D gene ambiguous. V lost 5 bases and J 0 bases, leaving 9 bases between the germline ends. The CDR3 spans 14 residues. Per germline, CDR1 SEHNR and CDR2 FQNEAQ (reference sequence). The CDR3 DNA sequence: TGTGCCAGCAGCCGGACCACTAGCACAGATACGCAGTATTTT. As protein: CASSRTTSTDTQYF.

This clonotype came up many times. The CDR3 reads CSASGGQGSTDTQYF. The CDR3 nucleotides read TGCAGTGCTAGCGGGGGACAGGGTAGCACAGATACGCAGTATTTT. This chain joins TRBV20-1 and TRBJ2-3; 9 positions agree with TRBD1. With 3 bases clipped from V and 0 bases from J, the junction kept 4 bases outside the gene matches. The CDR3 runs 15 residues. Germline CDR1 DFQATT, CDR2 SNEGSKA (reference sequence).

This chain connects TRBV28 to TRBJ1-1; D possibly corresponds to TRBD1 (5 bases). The CDR3 is 13 residues long. With 5 bases removed from V and 4 bases from J, the gap between germline ends came to 11 bases. Germline loops: CDR1 MDHEN, CDR2 SYDVKM. As DNA, the CDR3 is TGTGCCAGCAGTCTCAGACAGCTCACTGAAGCTTTCTTT. Its translation is CASSLRQLTEAFF.

The chain combines TRBV12-3 or TRBV12-4 with TRBJ2-2, with 16 bases identical to TRBD2. The CDR3 has 16 residues. V dropped 5 bases and J dropped 6; count of bases not matched to a gene: 3. Written as DNA, the CDR3 is TGTGCCAGCAGTAAGGGACTAGCGGGAGGGCCCGGGGAGCTGTTTTTT. It specifies CASSKGLAGGPGELFF.